What follows describes a single T cell receptor (beta chain). With a much larger clone just one base away, this may be a read error. Germline assignment: CDR1 SGHNT and CDR2 YYREEE (reference sequence). V was trimmed by 0 bases and J by 4 bases, leaving 24 bases between them. This CDR3 has 19 residues. A second 7 to 11 cycle PCR used barcoded and J-beta primers. TCRdb re-derived calls from the 5' RACE reads in MiXCR, one entry per CDR3 protein. The sample carries around 670,000 distinct CDR3 sequences, less than 35% recorded once. The sample originates from a study of blood T cells in healthy people across ages.

V and J are TRBV5-4 and TRBJ2-3; D perhaps matches TRBD2 (5 bases). Source material: blood. The clonotype comes from an elderly woman in good health. CDR3 DNA sequence: TGTGCCAGCAGCTTGGAACCGATGAGACGGGGAAAATTGGCAGATACGCAGTATTTT. Translated: CASSLEPMRRGKLADTQYF.